This TCR beta chain is from a study of identical twins. The CDR3 spans 13 residues. Germline loops: CDR1 DFQATT, CDR2 SNEGSKA (reference sequence). This clonotype was counted many times. TCRdb ran MiXCR on the 5' RACE reads and lists one entry per CDR3 protein. The data hold 240,000 or so distinct CDR3 sequences, with approximately 11% observed a single time. These same data were also listed under a study on yellow fever vaccine responses in identical twins.

The receptor was isolated from a woman between 18 and 30 years old in good health. The chain links TRBV20-1 to TRBJ2-3; the D gene is possibly TRBD1 (5 bases). Sequencing input: memory (CD45RO+) T cells sorted from blood. The CDR3 loop reads CSGRVGNKDTQYF. CDR3 DNA sequence: TGCAGCGGCAGGGTAGGGAATAAAGATACGCAGTATTTT.